A single sample is the source of the 24 T cell receptor beta chains below, sequenced in a study of cytomegalovirus exposure and HLA in healthy donors. 13 Jbeta primers and 60 Vbeta primers were used for the PCR. This table comes from immunoSEQ multiplex PCR, and its TCRdb copy is limited to in-frame clones, with some not included. The table lists about 250,000 clones, roughly two thirds of them singletons. Material: PBMCs. The receptors originated from a female donor in good health and CMV-seronegative.

The CDR3, as DNA: TGTGCCAGCAGCTTGCGCACAGGGTACTATCAGCCCCAGCATTTT. As protein: CASSLRTGYYQPQHF. V and J are TRBV5-6 and TRBJ1-5, with D possibly TRBD1 on 6 matching bases. The CDR3 extends over 15 amino acids. Germline V gives CDR1 SGHDT, CDR2 YYEEEE. Deletions cut 1 base from V and 5 bases from J, with 13 bases between. Supplemented by reference TRBV5-6 and TRBJ1-5, the full variable domain reads DAGVTQSPTHLIKTRGQQVTLRCSPKSGHDTVSWYQQALGQGPQFIFQYYEEEERQRGNFPDRFSGHQFPNYSSELNVNALLLGDSALYLCASSLRTGYYQPQHFGDGTRLSIL.

The chain couples TRBV9 to TRBJ2-6; TRBD2 is a possible D gene (5 bases). V was clipped by 3 bases and J by 5 bases, with 12 bases between them. The CDR3 loop spans 15 amino acids. Germline-derived CDR1 and CDR2 are SGDLS and YYNGEE. The CDR3 DNA follows: TGTGCCAGCAGCGCAGTTCCTAGCCGGGCCAACGTCCTGACTTTC. Protein sequence: CASSAVPSRANVLTF. The entire variable domain, with the rest obtained from reference TRBV9 and TRBJ2-6, is as follows: DSGVTQTPKHLITATGQRVTLRCSPRSGDLSVYWYQQSLDQGLQFLIQYYNGEERAKGNILERFSAQQFPDLHSELNLSSLELGDSALYFCASSAVPSRANVLTFGAGSRLTVL.

The chain joins TRBV7-9 to TRBJ1-2, with D unresolved. V was pared by 5 bases and J by 8 bases, with 12 bases between. This CDR3 is built from 12 residues. Germline V gene data show CDR1 as SEHNR and CDR2 as FQNEAQ (reference sequence). The CDR3 coding sequence is TGTGCCAGCAGCCTTATTGGGAGGGGCTACACCTTC. It is translated as CASSLIGRGYTF.

Regarding this clone: One junction end does not reproduce the germline sequence, and a read error may be involved. The V and J genes are TRBV7-9 and TRBJ2-7; no firm D call. The CDR3 spans 13 residues. Germline-derived CDR1 and CDR2 are SEHNR and FQNEAQ (reference sequence). This CDR3 is CSSKTPRADEQYF. CDR3 DNA: TGTTCCAGCAAGACCCCCCGTGCGGACGAGCAGTACTTC.

The chain combines TRBV11-2 with TRBJ2-7, with a weak D call TRBD1 (6 bases). Germline V gene data show CDR1 as SGHAT and CDR2 as FQNNGV. CDR3 length: 16 residues. V was clipped by 0 bases and J by 5 bases, with 17 bases between them. DNA for the CDR3: TGTGCCAGCAGCTTAGAACCCAGGGGAGTCGCCGACGAGCAGTACTTC. Protein product: CASSLEPRGVADEQYF.

This clone has only a few counts. The gene calls are TRBV6-1 and TRBJ2-7; the D gene is possibly TRBD1 (5 bases). The CDR3 length is 12 residues. Trimming took off 4 bases at V and 3 bases at J, with 7 bases between the two ends. Germline CDR1 is MNHNS and CDR2 is SASEGT. The CDR3, as DNA: TGTGCCAGCAGTGTCGACAGCTACGAGCAGTACTTC. The encoded protein is CASSVDSYEQYF.

This chain joins TRBV5-4 and TRBJ2-1, with a possible D match to TRBD2 (6 bases). The germline CDR1 and CDR2 sequences are SGHNT and YYREEE (reference sequence). The CDR3 contains 13 residues. Trimming stripped 5 bases from V and 8 bases from J, with 14 bases between. The CDR3 sequence: CASRGAGIDEQFF. The CDR3 DNA is TGTGCCAGCAGGGGTGCGGGAATCGATGAGCAGTTCTTC.

The chain employs TRBV5-1 and TRBJ2-7, with no clear D. V lost 0 bases, J lost 3 bases, and 7 bases lay in between. CDR3 length equals 13 residues. The germline V gene has CDR1 SGHRS and CDR2 YFSETQ. The CDR3 nucleotides are TGCGCCAGCAGCTTGGACGGGTTCTACGAGCAGTACTTC. This translates into CASSLDGFYEQYF. The variable domain in full, with the rest retrieved from reference TRBV5-1 and TRBJ2-7, is KAGVTQTPRYLIKTRGQQVTLSCSPISGHRSVSWYQQTPGQGLQFLFEYFSETQRNKGNFPGRFSGRQFSNSRSEMNVSTLELGDSALYLCASSLDGFYEQYFGPGTRLTVT.

The gene calls are TRBV6-5 and TRBJ2-5, with 7 bases lining up with TRBD1. The DNA end is more similar to TRBJ2-7, so the J call may be wrong. This CDR3 region has 15 residues. The germline CDR1 and CDR2 sequences are MNHEY and SVGAGI. The CDR3 loop is CASSYSGQDPYEQYF. The DNA for the CDR3 is TGTGCCAGCAGTTACTCCGGACAGGATCCTTACGAGCAGTACTTC.

This clone occurred once. The J gene is TRBJ1-2, the V gene TRBV25-1, with 7 bases lining up with TRBD1. Germline values: CDR1 MGHDK, CDR2 SYGVNS. This CDR3 has 15 residues. V was pared by 4 bases and J by 4 bases, with 9 bases of the junction left unmatched. CDR3 in DNA: TGTGCCAGCAGTGTAGCAGGGGGTTTCACCTATGGCTACACCTTC. It is translated as CASSVAGGFTYGYTF.

The chain joins TRBV9 to TRBJ2-7; D is perhaps TRBD2 (5 bases). Germline V gene lookup returns CDR1 SGDLS and CDR2 YYNGEE. This CDR3 has 16 residues. V was trimmed by 5 bases and J by 4 bases, leaving 22 bases between them. CDR3 sequence: CASSPRATSSLYEQYF. The CDR3 DNA sequence: TGTGCCAGCAGTCCGCGGGCCACCTCGTCGCTATACGAGCAGTACTTC. The complete variable domain, with remaining parts taken from reference TRBV9 and TRBJ2-7, reads DSGVTQTPKHLITATGQRVTLRCSPRSGDLSVYWYQQSLDQGLQFLIQYYNGEERAKGNILERFSAQQFPDLHSELNLSSLELGDSALYFCASSPRATSSLYEQYFGPGTRLTVT.

The chain employs TRBV2 and TRBJ2-5, with 7 bases fitting TRBD1. The CDR3 runs 15 residues. Germline lookup yields CDR1 SNHLY and CDR2 FYNNEI. V dropped 6 bases and J dropped 1; count of bases not matched to a gene: 8. The CDR3 DNA reads TGTGCCAGCAGCCAGAGGGACAGTCCCCAAGAGACCCAGTACTTC. It encodes CASSQRDSPQETQYF.

J is TRBJ2-2 and V is TRBV10-3; D not certain. Germline CDR1 is ENHRY and CDR2 is SYGVKD. Trimming left V 0 bases short and J 3 bases short, with 5 bases between. This CDR3 has 14 amino acids. CDR3 DNA: TGTGCCATCAGTGAGTCTCAGTACACCGGGGAGCTGTTTTTT. It yields the protein CAISESQYTGELFF.

This clone was counted between two and nine times. This sample also contains other DNA sequences that code for the same CDR3. This chain uses TRBV5-1 with TRBJ1-1, with D uncertain. Trimming stripped 0 bases from V and 1 base from J, with 4 bases between. The CDR3 loop spans 13 amino acids. The V gene's germline CDR1 is SGHRS and CDR2 YFSETQ. The CDR3 DNA reads as TGCGCCAGCAGCTTGGGAGGGAACACTGAAGCTTTCTTT. This codes for CASSLGGNTEAFF.

The V call is TRBV7-9, the J call TRBJ1-2, with 8 positions matching TRBD1. Unmatched junction bases numbered 10, after V lost 5 bases and J lost 2 bases. CDR1 and CDR2 (germline): SEHNR, FQNEAQ (reference sequence). This CDR3 comprises 16 residues. CDR3 sequence: CASSHRGILANYGYTF. The DNA for the CDR3 is TGTGCCAGCAGCCACAGGGGGATACTCGCCAACTATGGCTACACCTTC.

V and J are TRBV7-9 and TRBJ2-3, with D unresolved. CDR1 and CDR2 (germline): SEHNR, FQNEAQ (reference sequence). V lost 2 bases, J lost 4 bases, and 7 bases lay in between. The CDR3 totals 13 residues. CDR3 in amino acids: CASSLWPSDTQYF. DNA for the CDR3: TGTGCCAGCAGCTTATGGCCTTCAGATACGCAGTATTTT. The full variable domain, rest sourced from reference TRBV7-9 and TRBJ2-3, is DTGVSQNPRHKITKRGQNVTFRCDPISEHNRLYWYRQTLGQGPEFLTYFQNEAQLEKSRLLSDRFSAERPKGSFSTLEIQRTEQGDSAMYLCASSLWPSDTQYFGPGTRLTVL.

J is TRBJ2-3 and V is TRBV27, with 11 bases matching TRBD2. Germline assignment: CDR1 MNHEY and CDR2 SMNVEV (reference sequence). Trimming cost V 3 bases and J 6 bases; bases outside gene matches: 5. The CDR3 contains 15 residues. The CDR3 DNA sequence: TGTGCCAGCAGTTTCCTAGCGGGAGGAGGGGATACGCAGTATTTT. Protein product: CASSFLAGGGDTQYF.

This clone appeared a single time. The V gene is TRBV5-1, the J gene TRBJ2-5; 10 bases line up with TRBD2. The end of the DNA fits TRBJ2-7 better, so the J call may be wrong. CDR1 and CDR2 from the germline V gene are SGHRS and YFSETQ. The CDR3 has 16 amino acids. The chain's CDR3 is CASSLELAGVGHEQYF. CDR3 bases: TGCGCCAGCAGCTTGGAGCTAGCGGGAGTGGGCCACGAGCAGTACTTC.

The rearrangement uses TRBV5-1 and TRBJ2-7; D not resolved. The CDR3 has 15 residues. Germline V gene lookup returns CDR1 SGHRS and CDR2 YFSETQ. V was trimmed by 2 bases and J by 3 bases, leaving 15 bases between them. This chain's CDR3 is CASSFVDAANYEQYF. The CDR3 region has the DNA TGCGCCAGCAGCTTTGTTGATGCGGCCAACTACGAGCAGTACTTC.

This chain links TRBV5-6 with TRBJ1-1, with 7 bases that match TRBD1. The CDR3 runs to 14 residues. CDR1 SGHDT and CDR2 YYEEEE come from the germline V gene. J lost 5 bases, V lost 2 bases, and 6 bases had no gene match. The CDR3 nucleotides read TGTGCCAGCAGCTTCGGACAGGCAGGGACTGAAGCTTTCTTT. Protein sequence: CASSFGQAGTEAFF.

The chain joins TRBV7-9 to TRBJ2-7; no firm D call. The length of the CDR3 is 13 residues. The V gene lost 5 bases and the J gene lost 9 bases, with 17 bases spanning the gap. The V gene's germline CDR1 is SEHNR and CDR2 FQNEAQ (reference sequence). CDR3 amino acids: CASSPPGRVGQYF. DNA of the CDR3: TGTGCCAGCAGCCCCCCCGGTCGGGTAGGGCAGTACTTC.

The genes are TRBV29-1 and TRBJ1-1; no reliable D call. Trimming removed 4 bases from V and 0 bases from J, with 6 bases in between. This CDR3 is built from 12 residues. Germline V lookup: CDR1 SQVTM, CDR2 ANQGSEA. CDR3 bases: TGCAGCGTTGTTCGGGTGAACACTGAAGCTTTCTTT. It codes for CSVVRVNTEAFF.

This clone was seen a few times. The genes are TRBV4-2 and TRBJ2-1, with 7 bases fitting TRBD1. V lost 6 bases and J lost 7; bases outside the gene matches: 6. Germline CDR1 reads LGHNA; CDR2 reads YNFKEQ. This CDR3 has 13 amino acids. The CDR3 protein is CASRLTGANEQFF. The CDR3 nucleotides read TGTGCCAGCAGACTAACAGGGGCAAATGAGCAGTTCTTC.

The rearrangement links TRBV5-4 to TRBJ2-2, with D possibly TRBD2 on 7 matching bases. This CDR3 is 15 amino acids long. The germline V gene has CDR1 SGHNT and CDR2 YYREEE (reference sequence). V lost 4 bases and J 7 bases, leaving 17 bases between the germline ends. CDR3 sequence reads: CASSEGGNLIGELFF. In DNA form, the CDR3 reads TGTGCCAGCAGCGAGGGGGGGAATTTGATCGGGGAGCTGTTTTTT.